This TCR beta chain is drawn from a study of graft-versus-host responses after intestinal transplantation. Study as a whole: Every transplant recipient was induced with anti-thymocyte globulin, then maintained on tacrolimus and steroids for two to three years.

Only in-frame clones appear in the TCRdb table, and some are missing; sequencing was by immunoSEQ multiplex PCR. The data show tens of thousands of clones, over 85% seen once. Study-wide points: Graft-donor T cell macrochimerism in patients accompanied high graft-versus-host to host-versus-graft clonal ratios in allografts. Early post-transplant HvG declines were associated with peak circulating GvH clone levels. GvH clonotypes were identified within recipient marrow, with a subset emerging first in ileum or blood.

Points on this clone: Its antigen is not known.

The CDR3 sequence is 14 residues long. J lost 1 base, V lost 7 bases, and 6 bases had no gene match. The germline CDR1 and CDR2 sequences are MDHEN and SYDVKM. The TCR comes from a human patient who received an intestinal transplant, so some T cells may come from the graft donor. The V gene is TRBV28, the J gene TRBJ2-7, with 8 bases that match TRBD1. Sequenced here: PBMCs, sampled 26 days after transplant. CDR3 DNA sequence: TGTGCCAGCATAGGACAGGGCTCTTCCTACGAGCAGTACTTC. Its protein product is CASIGQGSSYEQYF.